A single sample is the source of the 21 T cell receptor beta chains below, sequenced in a study of beta chain features in type 1 diabetes. Since all of the isolated RNA was reverse transcribed, expressed TCRB transcripts were what got sequenced. Only in-frame clones appear in the TCRdb table, and some are missing; sequencing was by immunoSEQ multiplex PCR. The data contain 900,000 or so clones, 15% to 20% of them singletons. The sample taken for sequencing was naive CD4+ T cells from blood. The source of these receptors is a woman under 30 in good health.

V and J are TRBV18 and TRBJ2-1; a weak D match, TRBD2 (5 bases). V gave up 2 bases and J gave up 3 bases, with 11 bases separating them. CDR3 length: 15 residues. Germline CDR1 is KGHSH and CDR2 is LQKENI. The CDR3 region is CASSPGEKYYNEQFF. The DNA for the CDR3 is TGTGCCAGCTCACCAGGGGAGAAGTACTACAATGAGCAGTTCTTC.

The CDR3: CASSQGPSGVNTGELFF. CDR3 sequence (DNA): TGTGCCAGCAGCCAAGGGCCCAGCGGGGTAAACACCGGGGAGCTGTTTTTT. The chain couples TRBV4-2 to TRBJ2-2; 7 nucleotides align to TRBD2. V dropped 1 base and J dropped 2; count of bases not matched to a gene: 7. This CDR3 comprises 17 residues. Germline V gene sequence: CDR1 LGHNA, CDR2 YNFKEQ.

The chain carries TRBV9 and TRBJ1-2; D is undetermined. Germline CDR1 and CDR2: SGDLS and YYNGEE. The CDR3 runs to 13 residues. V shed 0 bases and J shed 0 bases, with 3 bases lying between them. In DNA, the CDR3 is TGTGCCAGCAGCGTAGACACTAACTATGGCTACACCTTC. This translates into CASSVDTNYGYTF.

This chain joins TRBV10-3 and TRBJ2-4; 9 bases are shared with TRBD1. The J segment lost 4 bases and the V segment lost 5 bases, leaving 6 bases of the junction unmatched. This CDR3 region has 15 residues. Per germline, CDR1 ENHRY and CDR2 SYGVKD. CDR3 DNA sequence: TGTGCCATCAGTAGTACCGGGACAGGGAAAAACATTCAGTACTTC. It translates to CAISSTGTGKNIQYF.

This clone was seen more than once but under ten times. The CDR3 sequence is CASSELWGYGEKLFF. CDR3 in DNA: TGTGCCAGCAGTGAATTATGGGGCTACGGTGAAAAACTGTTTTTT. V and J are TRBV25-1 and TRBJ1-4, with D maybe TRBD1 (5 bases). This CDR3 comprises 15 residues. The germline V gene has CDR1 MGHDK and CDR2 SYGVNS. With 1 base removed from V and 7 bases from J, the gap between germline ends came to 13 bases.

V gene TRBV7-9 combines with J gene TRBJ1-1, with D perhaps matching TRBD1 (6 bases). The V gene lost 2 bases and the J gene lost 0 bases, with 16 bases spanning the gap. There are 17 residues in the CDR3. CDR1 and CDR2 (germline): SEHNR, FQNEAQ (reference sequence). DNA for the CDR3: TGTGCCAGCAGCTTAAAAGGAGGGGGAGCCATGAACACTGAAGCTTTCTTT. Amino acid sequence: CASSLKGGGAMNTEAFF. Full variable domain (remainder filled in from reference TRBV7-9 and TRBJ1-1): DTGVSQNPRHKITKRGQNVTFRCDPISEHNRLYWYRQTLGQGPEFLTYFQNEAQLEKSRLLSDRFSAERPKGSFSTLEIQRTEQGDSAMYLCASSLKGGGAMNTEAFFGQGTRLTVV.

The V call is TRBV19, the J call TRBJ1-5; D perhaps matches TRBD1 (6 bases). The CDR3 is 14 amino acids. Trimming removed 5 bases from V and 5 bases from J, with 13 bases in between. Germline V gene lookup returns CDR1 LNHDA and CDR2 SQIVND (reference sequence). CDR3 DNA sequence: TGTGCCAGTAGTGTGGACAGAAGGGATCAGCCCCAGCATTTT. Translating gives CASSVDRRDQPQHF.

V gene TRBV7-3 combines with J gene TRBJ2-1, with a possible D match to TRBD2 (5 bases). The CDR3 covers 13 residues. Germline CDR1 SGHTA, CDR2 FQGTGA. Trimming pared 5 bases from V and 3 bases from J, leaving 8 bases between. The CDR3 DNA sequence: TGTGCCAGCAGCCTTCGGGGCTACAATGAGCAGTTCTTC. This encodes CASSLRGYNEQFF.

This sequence joins TRBV18 and TRBJ2-7, with D possibly being TRBD1 (6 bases). Trimming took off 6 bases at V and 2 bases at J, with 17 bases between the two ends. Looked up from germline, CDR1 is KGHSH and CDR2 is LQKENI. The CDR3 spans 15 residues. The CDR3 DNA reads as TGTGCCAGCTCCTTCGACCGGGACATCACCTACGAGCAGTACTTC. Residues: CASSFDRDITYEQYF.

This clone has a handful of counts. The chain is built from TRBV9 and TRBJ2-7, with TRBD1 matching 10 bases. After removal of 5 bases from V and 4 bases from J, the junction contained 12 bases not matched to a gene. The CDR3 covers 16 residues. In germline, CDR1 is SGDLS, CDR2 YYNGEE. The CDR3 is CASSLPGTGVDYEQYF. In DNA, the CDR3 is TGTGCCAGCAGTCTTCCCGGGACAGGGGTCGATTACGAGCAGTACTTC.

This chain joins TRBV10-3 and TRBJ2-5; 8 nucleotides align to TRBD1. The CDR3 spans 13 residues. Germline loops: CDR1 ENHRY, CDR2 SYGVKD. The ends lost 7 bases at V and 5 bases at J; junction bases unmatched: 6. Here the CDR3 DNA reads TGTGCCATCACTGCGGACAGGGTGGAGACCCAGTACTTC. Its translation: CAITADRVETQYF.

The chain links TRBV7-3 to TRBJ2-1, with D maybe TRBD1 (5 bases). V lost 3 bases and J lost 4, with 16 bases in between. This CDR3 region has 16 residues. In germline, CDR1 is SGHTA, CDR2 FQGTGA. CDR3 coding DNA: TGTGCCAGCAGCTTCGCTCCCGCGACAGCTTACAATGAGCAGTTCTTC. Protein sequence: CASSFAPATAYNEQFF. The whole variable domain, filled in from reference TRBV7-3 and TRBJ2-1, reads GAGVSQTPSNKVTEKGKYVELRCDPISGHTALYWYRQSLGQGPEFLIYFQGTGAADDSGLPNDRFFAVRPEGSVSTLKIQRTERGDSAVYLCASSFAPATAYNEQFFGPGTRLTVL.

The chain combines TRBV18 with TRBJ2-5; D perhaps matches TRBD2 (5 bases). The CDR3 runs 17 residues. The V and J ends lost 2 bases and 1 base respectively, with 17 bases between them. The V gene's germline CDR1 is KGHSH and CDR2 LQKENI. The CDR3 nucleotides are TGTGCCAGCTCACCAAACGACGTCGGGATAGCCCAAGAGACCCAGTACTTC. It encodes CASSPNDVGIAQETQYF.

This clone appeared a few times. This sequence joins TRBV6-5 and TRBJ1-2; possibly TRBD1 for D (6 bases). V gave up 5 bases and J gave up 3 bases, with 13 bases separating them. Germline CDR1 and CDR2: MNHEY and SVGAGI. This CDR3 spans 14 amino acids. This CDR3 is CASSPGQMDYGYTF. The DNA of the CDR3 is TGTGCCAGCAGTCCCGGACAGATGGACTATGGCTACACCTTC.

A note on this clone: Other DNA sequences in the same sample also yield this CDR3. V gene TRBV6-6 combines with J gene TRBJ2-5; D not certain. V lost 6 bases, J lost 2 bases, and 4 bases lay in between. The CDR3 is 11 amino acids. Germline V gene data show CDR1 as MNHNY and CDR2 as SVGAGI (reference sequence). The CDR3 DNA reads as TGTGCCAGCAGCGTTCAAGAGACCCAGTACTTC. Amino acids: CASSVQETQYF.

In its sample, this clone was seen a few times. V and J are TRBV5-4 and TRBJ1-1; D may be TRBD1 (5 bases). Germline CDR1 reads SGHNT; CDR2 reads YYREEE (reference sequence). The ends were cut back, 0 bases at V and 11 bases at J, with 14 bases in the middle. The CDR3 covers 13 residues. The chain's CDR3 is CASSLGQGAWAFF. The CDR3 region has the DNA TGTGCCAGCAGCTTGGGCCAGGGCGCATGGGCTTTCTTT. Full variable domain (remainder filled in from reference TRBV5-4 and TRBJ1-1): ETGVTQSPTHLIKTRGQQVTLRCSSQSGHNTVSWYQQALGQGPQFIFQYYREEENGRGNFPPRFSGLQFPNYSSELNVNALELDDSALYLCASSLGQGAWAFFGQGTRLTVV.

This clone came up a few times. The V and J genes are TRBV28 and TRBJ2-1; TRBD2 matches 8 bases. Trimming took 3 bases from V and 6 from J; bases not matched to a gene: 7. The CDR3 contains 15 residues. Germline V gene lookup returns CDR1 MDHEN and CDR2 SYDVKM. The CDR3 nucleotides are TGTGCCAGCAGTTTGGCGGGAGGCCGGAGCAATGAGCAGTTCTTC. This gives the protein CASSLAGGRSNEQFF. Variable domain in full (rest from reference TRBV28 and TRBJ2-1): DVKVTQSSRYLVKRTGEKVFLECVQDMDHENMFWYRQDPGLGLRLIYFSYDVKMKEKGDIPEGYSVSREKKERFSLILESASTNQTSMYLCASSLAGGRSNEQFFGPGTRLTVL.

The genes are TRBV7-9 and TRBJ2-7; D remains ambiguous. The CDR3 spans 11 residues. Trimming took 5 bases from V and 5 from J, leaving 7 bases between them. From germline, CDR1 is SEHNR and CDR2 FQNEAQ (reference sequence). The CDR3 bases are TGTGCCAGCAGCCCCGTCGACGAGCAGTACTTC. It is translated as CASSPVDEQYF.

The chain joins TRBV2 to TRBJ2-1; 8 nucleotides agree with TRBD1. There are 15 residues in the CDR3. Germline V gives CDR1 SNHLY, CDR2 FYNNEI. J was trimmed by 7 bases and V by 5 bases; bases with no gene match: 10. CDR3 bases: TGTGCCAGCAGTAGACAGGGGCCGGGCCCGAATGAGCAGTTCTTC. This codes for CASSRQGPGPNEQFF.

The chain couples TRBV9 to TRBJ2-3; 9 bases are a match to TRBD1. The CDR3 spans 15 residues. The junction had 7 bases not matched to a gene; V was cut back by 4 bases and J by 4 bases. The germline gives CDR1 SGDLS, CDR2 YYNGEE. The DNA for the CDR3 is TGTGCCAGCAGCCCGGGGGACAGGGACGCAGATACGCAGTATTTT. Translation gives CASSPGDRDADTQYF.

A few counts support this clone. The rearrangement uses TRBV5-4 and TRBJ2-1; weak D call: TRBD2 (5 bases). The CDR3 has 12 residues. Trimming pared 0 bases from V and 13 bases from J, leaving 11 bases between. Germline lookup yields CDR1 SGHNT and CDR2 YYREEE (reference sequence). In DNA, the CDR3 is TGTGCCAGCAGCTTGGAACTAGACCGACAGTTCTTC. Translation gives CASSLELDRQFF.